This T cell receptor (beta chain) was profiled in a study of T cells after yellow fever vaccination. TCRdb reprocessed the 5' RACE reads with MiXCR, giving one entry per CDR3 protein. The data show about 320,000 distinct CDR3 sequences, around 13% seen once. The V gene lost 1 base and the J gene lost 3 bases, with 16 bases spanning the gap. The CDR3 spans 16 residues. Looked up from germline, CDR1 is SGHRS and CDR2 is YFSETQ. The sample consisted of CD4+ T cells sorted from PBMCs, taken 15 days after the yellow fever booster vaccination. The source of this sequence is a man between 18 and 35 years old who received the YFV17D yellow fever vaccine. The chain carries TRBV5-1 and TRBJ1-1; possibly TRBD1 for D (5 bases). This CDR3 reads CASSLQGAQIYTEAFF. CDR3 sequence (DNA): TGCGCCAGCAGCTTGCAAGGGGCACAGATTTACACTGAAGCTTTCTTT.